These 27 T cell receptor beta chains originate from one sample sequenced in a study of T cell clones after liver transplantation. The data were produced by immunoSEQ multiplex PCR, yet TCRdb's version contains in-frame clones alone and is incomplete. The data contain tens of thousands of clones, about 82% of them seen just once; the ten biggest clones take up 0.45% to 0.55%. The sample was CD4+ T cells from blood, taken 45 to 46 months after liver transplant. The receptor source for this set is a human patient who received a liver transplant. These T cells may partly come from the graft donor.

The chain carries TRBV28 and TRBJ1-5, with D perhaps TRBD1 (6 bases). Germline V lookup: CDR1 MDHEN, CDR2 SYDVKM. Between the trimmed V and J ends, which lost 3 bases and 4 bases, there was a span of 13 bases. This CDR3 is 15 amino acids long. CDR3 loop: CASSFSGGRNQPQHF. The CDR3 nucleotides read TGTGCCAGCAGTTTCTCCGGGGGCCGGAATCAGCCCCAGCATTTT. The whole variable domain, remainder taken from reference TRBV28 and TRBJ1-5, is DVKVTQSSRYLVKRTGEKVFLECVQDMDHENMFWYRQDPGLGLRLIYFSYDVKMKEKGDIPEGYSVSREKKERFSLILESASTNQTSMYLCASSFSGGRNQPQHFGDGTRLSIL.

CDR3 coding DNA: TGTGCCAGCAGCCCGGACAGGGGGGCCTACGAGCAGTACTTC. Translated: CASSPDRGAYEQYF. The V and J genes are TRBV6-5 and TRBJ2-7; 10 nucleotides agree with TRBD1. This CDR3 has 14 amino acids. Unmatched junction bases numbered 4, after V lost 6 bases and J lost 2 bases. The germline V gene encodes CDR1 MNHEY and CDR2 SVGAGI.

The chain carries TRBV5-1 and TRBJ2-1; 10 bases are shared with TRBD2. CDR1 is SGHRS, CDR2 YFSETQ, per germline. The CDR3 is 16 residues long. J was trimmed by 3 bases and V by 1 base; bases with no gene match: 4. CDR3 DNA: TGCGCCAGCAGCTTGACTAGCGGGGTAAACTACAATGAGCAGTTCTTC. Translating it yields CASSLTSGVNYNEQFF.

CDR3 DNA sequence: TGCAGCGCCGAGTCGGGACAGTCAAATGAAAAACTGTTTTTT. Residues: CSAESGQSNEKLFF. The chain recombines TRBV29-1 with TRBJ1-4; 7 nucleotides align to TRBD1. Germline V gives CDR1 SQVTM, CDR2 ANQGSEA. This CDR3 region has 14 residues. J was trimmed by 5 bases and V by 7 bases; bases with no gene match: 10. The variable domain in full, with the rest retrieved from reference TRBV29-1 and TRBJ1-4, is SAVISQKPSRDICQRGTSLTIQCQVDSQVTMMFWYRQQPGQSLTLIATANQGSEATYESGFVIDKFPISRPNLTFSTLTVSNMSPEDSSIYLCSAESGQSNEKLFFGSGTQLSVL.

This chain joins TRBV28 and TRBJ1-2; TRBD1 agrees at 8 bases. The J segment lost 6 bases and the V segment lost 5 bases, leaving 8 bases of the junction unmatched. This CDR3 contains 14 residues. The germline gives CDR1 MDHEN, CDR2 SYDVKM. The CDR3 loop reads CASSVIQTGDGYTF. The CDR3 DNA reads as TGTGCCAGCAGTGTTATTCAGACAGGGGATGGCTACACCTTC.

The rearrangement joins TRBV19 to TRBJ2-1, with 9 bases aligning to TRBD2. This CDR3 comprises 16 residues. The V gene end was trimmed by 1 base and the J gene end by 4 bases; junction bases not matched to a gene: 5. Germline V gives CDR1 LNHDA, CDR2 SQIVND (reference sequence). CDR3 DNA sequence: TGTGCCAGTAGTATAGCGGTAGCGGGGGCTTACAATGAGCAGTTCTTC. Translated: CASSIAVAGAYNEQFF.

This rearrangement joins TRBV28 to TRBJ1-3, with TRBD1 identical over 7 bases. Germline V lookup: CDR1 MDHEN, CDR2 SYDVKM. The J segment lost 0 bases and the V segment lost 6 bases, leaving 2 bases of the junction unmatched. The CDR3 runs to 14 residues. The CDR3 sequence is CASRQGSSGNTIYF. In nucleotides, the CDR3 is TGTGCCAGCAGACAGGGGAGCTCTGGAAACACCATATATTTT.

The chain employs TRBV11-3 and TRBJ2-7, with 7 bases aligning to TRBD2. This CDR3 is built from 13 residues. Germline V gene sequence: CDR1 SGHNT, CDR2 YENEEA. V trimming: 1 base; J trimming: 4 bases; junction bases outside the gene matches: 1. CDR3 sequence: CASSLGGSYEQYF. CDR3 coding DNA: TGTGCCAGCAGCTTAGGCGGGAGTTACGAGCAGTACTTC.

The chain combines TRBV19 with TRBJ2-5; D gene unclear. V was clipped by 5 bases and J by 1 base, with 8 bases between them. Germline values: CDR1 LNHDA, CDR2 SQIVND (reference sequence). The CDR3 extends over 13 amino acids. CDR3 sequence (DNA): TGTGCCAGTAGTCGAAACAGCCAAGAGACCCAGTACTTC. Amino acid sequence: CASSRNSQETQYF.

The chain joins TRBV10-2 to TRBJ1-3; TRBD1 matches 8 bases. CDR1 WSHSY and CDR2 SAAADI come from the germline V gene. CDR3 size: 13 residues. V shed 8 bases and J 7 bases; nucleotides not matched to a gene: 7. The CDR3 DNA reads TGCGCCAGCTCAAGGACAGGGTTGAACACCATATATTTT. It codes for CASSRTGLNTIYF.

The CDR3 DNA is TGTGCCAGCAGCTTAGACCCGGGAGTCCAAGAGACCCAGTACTTC. Translating gives CASSLDPGVQETQYF. The V call is TRBV11-2, the J call TRBJ2-5; TRBD2 might be the D (6 bases). Trimming pared 0 bases from V and 1 base from J, leaving 9 bases between. CDR1 SGHAT and CDR2 FQNNGV come from the germline V gene. This CDR3 has 15 residues.

This clone was detected only a few times. The chain employs TRBV28 and TRBJ2-7; 7 positions agree with TRBD1. This CDR3 contains 13 residues. J was trimmed by 4 bases and V by 3 bases; bases with no gene match: 3. In germline, CDR1 is MDHEN, CDR2 SYDVKM. Here the CDR3 reads CASSLGTDYEQYF. The CDR3 DNA is TGTGCCAGCAGTTTGGGGACAGATTACGAGCAGTACTTC.

This chain links TRBV27 with TRBJ2-5, with 9 bases that match TRBD1. Per the germline V gene, CDR1 is MNHEY and CDR2 is SMNVEV (reference sequence). The CDR3 consists of 16 residues. The ends lost 2 bases at V and 4 bases at J; junction bases unmatched: 8. CDR3 in amino acids: CASSLARTGEGETQYF. The CDR3 region has the DNA TGTGCCAGCAGTTTAGCAAGGACAGGGGAGGGAGAGACCCAGTACTTC.

The chain links TRBV19 to TRBJ2-7, with 7 bases identical to TRBD2. The V and J ends lost 7 bases and 1 base, in that order; junction bases with no gene match: 10. CDR1 LNHDA and CDR2 SQIVND come from the germline V gene (reference sequence). The CDR3 spans 15 residues. The CDR3 reads CASTPGTKVSYEQYF. The CDR3 DNA sequence: TGTGCCAGTACCCCCGGGACTAAAGTTTCCTACGAGCAGTACTTC.

The chain is built from TRBV18 and TRBJ1-2; 7 bases are shared with TRBD1. Trimming at V came to 6 bases and at J to 2 bases, leaving 3 bases not matched to a gene. Looked up from germline, CDR1 is KGHSH and CDR2 is LQKENI. This CDR3 is built from 13 residues. The CDR3 DNA follows: TGTGCCAGCTCCTCAGGGGGAAACTATGGCTACACCTTC. This gives the protein CASSSGGNYGYTF.

In its sample, this clone was seen a few times. The J gene is TRBJ2-7, the V gene TRBV6-5; the match to TRBD1 covers 9 bases. The germline V gene has CDR1 MNHEY and CDR2 SVGAGI. Trimming cost V 9 bases and J 3 bases; bases outside gene matches: 12. This CDR3 has 15 amino acids. The CDR3: CASIRFGTGNYEQYF. CDR3 coding DNA: TGTGCCAGTATCCGGTTTGGGACAGGGAACTACGAGCAGTACTTC.

This clone was recorded only once. The chain joins TRBV5-1 to TRBJ1-1; D is possibly TRBD1 (5 bases). Trimming pared 0 bases from V and 11 bases from J, leaving 17 bases between. The germline V gene encodes CDR1 SGHRS and CDR2 YFSETQ. This CDR3 comprises 14 residues. The CDR3 DNA reads as TGCGCCAGCAGCTTGGTTCAGGGCGCGAGGTCGGCTTTCTTT. This codes for CASSLVQGARSAFF.

V gene TRBV2 combines with J gene TRBJ1-5, with no clear D. V was trimmed by 4 bases and J by 0 bases, leaving 10 bases between them. The CDR3 runs 15 residues. From germline, CDR1 is SNHLY and CDR2 FYNNEI. The DNA of the CDR3 is TGTGCCAGCAGTGTCCAGCAGATTAGCAATCAGCCCCAGCATTTT. It specifies CASSVQQISNQPQHF.

The chain links TRBV9 to TRBJ2-5; D is possibly TRBD2 (6 bases). CDR1 and CDR2 from the germline V gene are SGDLS and YYNGEE. The CDR3 length is 16 residues. Trimming removed 7 bases from V and 4 bases from J, with 23 bases in between. The CDR3 spells CASASGGASVPETQYF. The CDR3 bases are TGTGCCAGCGCCTCTGGCGGGGCTAGCGTCCCAGAGACCCAGTACTTC.

This clone was seen a few times. The CDR3 sequence: CASRTDREYQPQHF. The CDR3 DNA is TGTGCCAGCAGAACCGACAGGGAGTACCAGCCCCAGCATTTT. The chain carries TRBV28 and TRBJ1-5; 7 bases are shared with TRBD1. The germline V gene encodes CDR1 MDHEN and CDR2 SYDVKM. This CDR3 contains 14 residues. Trimming at V came to 6 bases and at J to 7 bases, leaving 9 bases not matched to a gene. Full variable domain (outside the CDR3, taken from reference TRBV28 and TRBJ1-5): DVKVTQSSRYLVKRTGEKVFLECVQDMDHENMFWYRQDPGLGLRLIYFSYDVKMKEKGDIPEGYSVSREKKERFSLILESASTNQTSMYLCASRTDREYQPQHFGDGTRLSIL.

This clone is medium-sized in the sample. This chain links TRBV10-2 with TRBJ2-7; a possible D gene is TRBD2 (5 bases). The V end lost 6 bases, the J end lost 7 bases, and 25 bases lay between the germline ends. This CDR3 region has 16 residues. CDR1 and CDR2 from the germline V gene are WSHSY and SAAADI. The CDR3 spells CASRRGQTTTSGEQYF. The DNA of the CDR3 is TGCGCCAGCAGGCGTGGCCAAACGACTACCTCGGGGGAGCAGTACTTC.

This clone was picked up many times. V usage is TRBV18 and J usage is TRBJ2-2; 8 nucleotides agree with TRBD1. The length of the CDR3 is 15 residues. The J segment lost 8 bases and the V segment lost 5 bases, leaving 10 bases of the junction unmatched. CDR1 is KGHSH and CDR2 is LQKENI in the germline V gene. CDR3 protein: CASSSGQVPSGELFF. DNA of the CDR3: TGTGCCAGCTCATCGGGACAGGTTCCATCGGGGGAGCTGTTTTTT.

The sample holds a few counts of this clone. The rearrangement uses TRBV28 and TRBJ2-7; D remains ambiguous. The CDR3 contains 13 residues. V was trimmed by 5 bases and J by 0 bases, leaving 8 bases between them. The V gene's germline CDR1 is MDHEN and CDR2 SYDVKM. This CDR3 is CASSRAASYEQYF. In DNA, the CDR3 is TGTGCCAGCAGTAGGGCGGCCTCCTACGAGCAGTACTTC.

V gene TRBV10-1 combines with J gene TRBJ2-7; 8 nucleotides align to TRBD1. The trim removed 2 bases at V and 0 bases at J, leaving 3 bases unmatched. CDR1 and CDR2 from the germline V gene are WNHNN and SYGVQD (reference sequence). The CDR3 runs to 15 residues. CDR3: CASSEGTGPSYEQYF. The DNA of the CDR3 is TGCGCCAGCAGTGAGGGGACAGGTCCCTCCTACGAGCAGTACTTC.

The rearrangement links TRBV2 to TRBJ2-7; D ambiguous. V was clipped by 6 bases and J by 2 bases, with 8 bases between them. The CDR3 runs to 12 residues. Germline CDR1 SNHLY, CDR2 FYNNEI. In DNA form, the CDR3 reads TGTGCCAGCAGACAGACACCCTACGAGCAGTACTTC. This sequence encodes CASRQTPYEQYF.

The genes are TRBV6-5 and TRBJ1-1; TRBD1 matches at 7 bases. After removal of 4 bases from V and 5 bases from J, the junction contained 4 bases not matched to a gene. Germline CDR1 is MNHEY and CDR2 is SVGAGI. There are 13 residues in the CDR3. The CDR3 sequence is CASSFQGGTEAFF. Written as DNA, the CDR3 is TGTGCCAGCAGTTTTCAGGGGGGAACTGAAGCTTTCTTT.

This rearrangement joins TRBV19 to TRBJ2-7; D might be TRBD2 (5 bases). V was shortened by 0 bases and J by 5 bases, with 8 bases between the two germline ends. The CDR3 has 13 amino acids. From germline, CDR1 is LNHDA and CDR2 SQIVND (reference sequence). DNA of the CDR3: TGTGCCAGTAGTATAGATTTGGAGGACGAGCAGTACTTC. Translation gives CASSIDLEDEQYF.